Each of the 5 T cell receptor beta chains below was sequenced from the same sample in a study of T cells in Graves' hyperthyroidism and ophthalmopathy. Amplification targeted TCR beta CDR3 regions from RNA transcripts. With the HTBI primer set, the TCR CDR3 went through a first round of RT-PCR. TCRdb itself ran the multiplex PCR reads through MiXCR, one entry per CDR3 protein. The data hold 300,000 or so distinct CDR3 sequences, with around 16% observed a single time. The specimen sequenced was blood. The receptors stem from a man aged 30 to 45 with Graves' hyperthyroidism.

The chain carries TRBV18 and TRBJ1-5; 7 nucleotides line up with TRBD1. V gave up 2 bases and J gave up 7 bases; unmatched junction bases: 14. The CDR3 sequence is 17 residues long. Germline V CDR1 and CDR2: KGHSH, LQKENI. CDR3 in DNA: TGTGCCAGCTCACCAATGGGGCCAGGGGGGGATTACCAGCCCCAGCATTTT. Protein sequence: CASSPMGPGGDYQPQHF. The variable domain in full, with the rest retrieved from reference TRBV18 and TRBJ1-5, is NAGVMQNPRHLVRRRGQEARLRCSPMKGHSHVYWYRQLPEEGLKFMVYLQKENIIDESGMPKERFSAEFPKEGPSILRIQQVVRGDSAAYFCASSPMGPGGDYQPQHFGDGTRLSIL.

This rearrangement joins TRBV27 to TRBJ2-2; no clear D. The CDR3 has 14 amino acids. Trimming left V 6 bases short and J 4 bases short, with 12 bases between. In germline, CDR1 is MNHEY, CDR2 SMNVEV (reference sequence). The CDR3 nucleotides read TGTGCCAGCAGCCAAGGCCTCCTCACCGGGGAGCTGTTTTTT. It codes for CASSQGLLTGELFF.

This clonotype is a singleton in its sample. The chain links TRBV10-3 to TRBJ1-1, with D possibly TRBD1 on 6 matching bases. The CDR3 is 15 amino acids. Germline-derived CDR1 and CDR2 are ENHRY and SYGVKD. Trimming left V 6 bases short and J 1 base short, with 15 bases between. CDR3 in amino acids: CAIRPGGSENTEAFF. The CDR3 DNA reads as TGTGCCATCAGACCGGGGGGCTCAGAGAACACTGAAGCTTTCTTT.

The chain employs TRBV7-8 and TRBJ1-3; 9 nucleotides align to TRBD1. CDR3 size: 16 residues. V dropped 5 bases and J dropped 2; count of bases not matched to a gene: 7. Germline CDR1 is SGHVS and CDR2 is FQNEAQ. DNA for the CDR3: TGTGCCAGCAGCCTTTGGACAGGGGCTACTGGAAACACCATATATTTT. It translates to CASSLWTGATGNTIYF.

This clonotype was counted ten times or more. The rearrangement links TRBV24-1 to TRBJ2-3; tentative D call: TRBD1 (5 bases). From germline, CDR1 is KGHDR and CDR2 SFDVKD. The V gene lost 2 bases and the J gene lost 4 bases, with 9 bases spanning the gap. The CDR3 spans 14 residues. The CDR3 coding sequence is TGTGCCACCAGTGATTCCCCCAGGGCAGATACGCAGTATTTT. Translating gives CATSDSPRADTQYF.